The T cell receptor (beta chain) described here comes from a study of blood T cell repertoires in COVID-19. The data were produced by immunoSEQ multiplex PCR, yet TCRdb's version contains in-frame clones alone and is incomplete. The repertoire holds tens of thousands of clones, with more than 65% as singletons. The CDR3 loop spans 15 amino acids. The J segment lost 6 bases and the V segment lost 1 base, leaving 4 bases of the junction unmatched. The germline gives CDR1 SNHLY, CDR2 FYNNEI. J is TRBJ2-1 and V is TRBV2; 9 bases fit TRBD2. The sequence was collected from a man older than 75 with acute or convalescent COVID-19. Material: peripheral blood. CDR3 protein: CASSEGGLATNEQFF. In DNA form, the CDR3 reads TGTGCCAGCAGTGAAGGGGGACTAGCCACCAATGAGCAGTTCTTC.